This TCR beta chain comes out of a study of blood T cell repertoires in COVID-19. Study-wide background: Specimens from acute and convalescent COVID-19 originated in the United States, Italy and Spain. Nucleic acid was either cDNA or gDNA, and it came from T cells, B-cell-depleted T cells, or PBMCs.

Per the study methods: Reference gene primer amplification gave estimated nucleated cell counts. Method: immunoSEQ multiplex PCR; TCRdb's copy keeps in-frame clones and lacks some. That table gives V, J and clone size, and the DNA gave D and trimming. The sample includes 90,000 to 110,000 clones, roughly 80% seen only once; the top ten take roughly 21%. The CDR3 covers 15 residues. The V and J ends lost 6 bases and 3 bases respectively, with 17 bases between them. Germline CDR1 is ENHRY and CDR2 is SYGVKD. The receptor was derived from a woman aged 65 to 85 with acute or convalescent COVID-19. Sequencing was performed on peripheral blood. V is TRBV10-3 and J is TRBJ1-1; D may be TRBD1 (5 bases). CDR3 loop: CAIRDPDSPYTEAFF. CDR3 in DNA: TGTGCCATCAGGGACCCCGACAGCCCTTACACTGAAGCTTTCTTT.